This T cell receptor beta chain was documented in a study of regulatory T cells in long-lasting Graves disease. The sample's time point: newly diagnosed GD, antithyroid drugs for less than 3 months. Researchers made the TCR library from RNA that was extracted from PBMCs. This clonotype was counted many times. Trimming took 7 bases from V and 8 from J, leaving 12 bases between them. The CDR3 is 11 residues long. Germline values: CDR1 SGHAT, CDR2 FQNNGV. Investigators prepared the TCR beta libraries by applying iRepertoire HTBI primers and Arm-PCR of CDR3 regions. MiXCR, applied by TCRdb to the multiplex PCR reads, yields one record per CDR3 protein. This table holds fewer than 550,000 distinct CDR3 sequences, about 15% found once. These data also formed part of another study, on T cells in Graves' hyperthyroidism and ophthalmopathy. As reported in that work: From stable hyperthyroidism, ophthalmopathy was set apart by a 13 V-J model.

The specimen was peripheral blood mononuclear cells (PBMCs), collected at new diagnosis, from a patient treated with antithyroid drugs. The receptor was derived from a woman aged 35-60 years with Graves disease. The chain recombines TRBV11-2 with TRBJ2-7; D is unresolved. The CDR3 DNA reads TGTGCCAGCACCGCCGGTATGAAGCAGTACTTC. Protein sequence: CASTAGMKQYF.